Listed below are T cell receptor beta chains from one sample, sequenced in a study of PD-1 blockade in classical Hodgkin lymphoma. Libraries were prepared by immunoSEQ multiplex PCR; TCRdb keeps only in-frame clonotypes and omits some of them. The data hold some 38,000 clones, with 75% to 85% observed a single time. The sample was peripheral blood mononuclear cells (PBMCs), taken at baseline. These receptors all stem from a human donor with classical Hodgkin lymphoma. Each CDR3 is given with its conserved first and last residue. Each record gives: D gene, V gene, J gene, CDR3 length, clone size, CDR3 DNA, CDR3 protein. The D gene is left open where the match is weak. Not every row has a clone size; where given, it reads once, few, many or a size class.

>NA|TRBV5-1|TRBJ2-5|15|NA
TGCGCCAGCAGTAAGTCGGGACACAGCCAAGAGACCCAGTACTTC
CASSKSGHSQETQYF
>TRBD1|TRBV5-1|TRBJ1-2|13|once
TGCGCCAGCAGCTTCGGGACAGGGGTTGGCTACACCTTC
CASSFGTGVGYTF
>TRBD1|TRBV6-1|TRBJ2-4|15|NA
TGTGCCAGCAGTACAGGGGGGATATACGAAAACATTCAGTACTTC
CASSTGGIYENIQYF
>NA|TRBV7-2|TRBJ2-7|14|few
TGTGCCAGCAGCTTAGGCCTACTAGTCTACGAGCAGTACTTC
CASSLGLLVYEQYF
>NA|TRBV10-3|TRBJ2-1|12|NA
TGTGCCATCACCTCAGGAACCGGCGAGCAGTTCTTC
CAITSGTGEQFF
>TRBD2|TRBV10-1|TRBJ2-1|13|few
TGCGCCAGTCAGCGGGAGAGCTACAATGAGCAGTTCTTC
CASQRESYNEQFF
>TRBD2|TRBV11-2|TRBJ2-7|15|NA
TGTGCCAGCAGCTCCCCGCGGGAGTCCCCCTACGAGCAGTACTTC
CASSSPRESPYEQYF
>NA|TRBV27|TRBJ2-7|10|NA
TGTGCCAGCAGTGACTACGAGCAGTACTTC
CASSDYEQYF
>TRBD2|TRBV7-2|TRBJ2-4|15|once
TGTGCCAGCAGCTTAGGGCTAGCGGGAGTTGGCATTCAGTACTTC
CASSLGLAGVGIQYF
>NA|TRBV28|TRBJ1-1|14|NA
TGTGCCAGCAGTTTAACAGGACCGGGTACTGAAGCTTTCTTT
CASSLTGPGTEAFF
>TRBD2|TRBV11-3|TRBJ2-1|15|once
TGTGCCAGCAGGCGGGGGGGGGCCTCCTACAATGAGCAGTTCTTC
CASRRGGASYNEQFF
>TRBD2|TRBV29-1|TRBJ2-2|13|NA
TGCAGCGTAGCGGGACCAAACACCGGGGAGCTGTTTTTT
CSVAGPNTGELFF
>NA|TRBV4-1|TRBJ2-3|15|NA
TGCGCCAGCAGCCAAAGCTACGTCCTCACAGATACGCAGTATTTT
CASSQSYVLTDTQYF
>TRBD2|TRBV7-6|TRBJ2-7|15|NA
TGTGCCAGCAGCTCCGGACTAGCGGCACCCTACGAGCAGTACTTC
CASSSGLAAPYEQYF
>TRBD2|TRBV6-4|TRBJ2-1|15|NA
TGTGCCAGCAGTCCTGGACTAGTACGGGCCAATGAGCAGTTCTTC
CASSPGLVRANEQFF
>TRBD1|TRBV29-1|TRBJ2-7|13|NA
TGCAGCGCCCAGGGACAGGACTCCTACGAGCAGTACTTC
CSAQGQDSYEQYF
>NA|TRBV25-1|TRBJ2-1|12|NA
TGTGCCAGCAGTGAATATCCCAATGAGCAGTTCTTC
CASSEYPNEQFF
>TRBD1|TRBV6-5|TRBJ1-1|13|few
TGTGCCAGCAGTATGACAGGGGGAAGTAGGGCTTTCTTT
CASSMTGGSRAFF
>NA|TRBV29-1|TRBJ1-4|14|NA
TGCAGCGTTGTCCCCGCCGGGACAACCGAAAAACTGTTTTTT
CSVVPAGTTEKLFF
>NA|TRBV19|TRBJ2-2|15|NA
TGTGCCAGTAGTTCCGCGGGCGGAAACACCGGGGAGCTGTTTTTT
CASSSAGGNTGELFF
>TRBD1|TRBV18|TRBJ1-1|13|NA
TGTGCCAGCTCACCGGACAGGGACACTGAAGCTTTCTTT
CASSPDRDTEAFF
>TRBD1|TRBV6-5|TRBJ2-7|14|NA
TGTGCCAGCAGTCGACAGGGTGGTTCCTACGAGCAGTACTTC
CASSRQGGSYEQYF
>TRBD1|TRBV28|TRBJ2-3|18|NA
TGTGCCAGCAGTTTATCTCCCCCGGGACAGGGGGCAACAGATACGCAGTATTTT
CASSLSPPGQGATDTQYF
>NA|TRBV7-2|TRBJ2-3|17|once
TGTGCCAGCAGCTTAGGGCTTGTCGGGGGAGGAACAGATACGCAGTATTTT
CASSLGLVGGGTDTQYF
>TRBD1|TRBV11-3|TRBJ1-2|16|NA
TGTGCCAGCAGCTTAGATCCTACAGGGGAGAGATTTGGCTACACCTTC
CASSLDPTGERFGYTF
>NA|TRBV5-4|TRBJ2-1|14|NA
TGTGCCAGCAGCTTGTGGGGTCTGATCAATGAGCAGTTCTTC
CASSLWGLINEQFF
>NA|TRBV28|TRBJ2-7|13|few
TGTGCCAGCAGTTTAACGGGGGCGCGCGAGCAGTACTTC
CASSLTGAREQYF
>TRBD1|TRBV5-1|TRBJ2-2|15|NA
TGCGCCAGCAGATACCAGGGGGCGAACACCGGGGAGCTGTTTTTT
CASRYQGANTGELFF
>NA|TRBV18|TRBJ1-1|14|many
TGTGCCAGCTCACGGGGGTTGGTGAACACTGAAGCTTTCTTT
CASSRGLVNTEAFF
>TRBD2|TRBV6-6|TRBJ2-1|14|NA
TGTGCCAGCAGTCTAGCGGGAGTTTACAATGAGCAGTTCTTC
CASSLAGVYNEQFF
>TRBD2|TRBV28|TRBJ2-1|17|NA
TGTGCCAGCAGTTTTACACTAGCGGGTTTCGAAACCAATGAGCAGTTCTTC
CASSFTLAGFETNEQFF
>NA|TRBV28|TRBJ2-7|11|NA
TGTGCCAGCAGTTACGGGTCCGAGCAGTACTTC
CASSYGSEQYF
>NA|TRBV6-1|TRBJ1-5|15|NA
TGTGCCAGCAGGACGGGACATGGGATGGATCAGCCCCAGCATTTT
CASRTGHGMDQPQHF
>NA|TRBV27|TRBJ2-1|12|NA
TGTGCCAGCAGTAGGGGGTACAATGAGCAGTTCTTC
CASSRGYNEQFF
>TRBD2|TRBV5-6|TRBJ2-3|19|NA
TGTGCCAGCAGCAAGGGACTAGCGGGAGGAACGCGGAAGACAGATACGCAGTATTTT
CASSKGLAGGTRKTDTQYF
>NA|TRBV15|TRBJ2-5|17|NA
TGTGCCACCAGCAGAGGGGCGCTTCTTTGGGACCAAGAGACCCAGTACTTC
CATSRGALLWDQETQYF
>NA|TRBV16|TRBJ1-1|15|NA
TGTGCCAGCAGCCAAGTCGGCATTGGGAGCGCTGAAGCTTTCTTT
CASSQVGIGSAEAFF
>NA|TRBV6-1|TRBJ2-1|13|NA
TGTGCCAGCAGTGAACTCTCCTACAATGAGCAGTTCTTC
CASSELSYNEQFF
>NA|TRBV5-6|TRBJ2-3|13|once
TGTGCCAGCAGCTTGAAGGGAGAAGATACGCAGTATTTT
CASSLKGEDTQYF
>NA|TRBV7-2|TRBJ2-5|14|NA
TGTGCCAGCAGCTTAGGGGGCAGCCAAGAGACCCAGTACTTC
CASSLGGSQETQYF
>TRBD1|TRBV11-2|TRBJ2-1|17|NA
TGTGCCAGCAGCTTAGATCATAGAAGGGGGCGCGGAAATGAGCAGTTCTTC
CASSLDHRRGRGNEQFF
>NA|TRBV28|TRBJ2-7|13|NA
TGTGCCAGCAGTTTAGGGCAGAACTACGAGCAGTACTTC
CASSLGQNYEQYF
>NA|TRBV15|TRBJ2-1|12|NA
TGTGCCACCAGCAGATTACTAGGCGAGCAGTTCTTC
CATSRLLGEQFF
>NA|TRBV28|TRBJ2-7|15|NA
TGTGCCAGCAGTTTGTTTCCTCAAATAACCTACGAGCAGTACTTC
CASSLFPQITYEQYF
>NA|TRBV4-1|TRBJ2-1|16|NA
TGCGCCAGCAGCCAACTAGACATAATTTCCTACAATGAGCAGTTCTTC
CASSQLDIISYNEQFF
>TRBD1|TRBV9|TRBJ2-7|14|once
TGTGCCAGCAGCGTCGGACAGGGGGGGTACGAGCAGTACTTC
CASSVGQGGYEQYF
>NA|TRBV23-1|TRBJ1-5|12|NA
TGCGCCAGCAGTCCCAGCGGTCCGCCCCAGCATTTT
CASSPSGPPQHF